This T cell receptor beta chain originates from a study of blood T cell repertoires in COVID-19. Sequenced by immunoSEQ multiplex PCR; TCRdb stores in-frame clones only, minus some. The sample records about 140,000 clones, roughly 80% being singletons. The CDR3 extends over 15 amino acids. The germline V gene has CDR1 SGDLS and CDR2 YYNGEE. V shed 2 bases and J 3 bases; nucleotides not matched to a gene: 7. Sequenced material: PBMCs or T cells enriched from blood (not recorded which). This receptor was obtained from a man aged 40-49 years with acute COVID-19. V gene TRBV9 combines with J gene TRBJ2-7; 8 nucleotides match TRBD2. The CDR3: CASSVSAGVDYEQYF. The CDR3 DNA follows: TGTGCCAGCAGCGTTTCAGCGGGAGTGGACTACGAGCAGTACTTC.